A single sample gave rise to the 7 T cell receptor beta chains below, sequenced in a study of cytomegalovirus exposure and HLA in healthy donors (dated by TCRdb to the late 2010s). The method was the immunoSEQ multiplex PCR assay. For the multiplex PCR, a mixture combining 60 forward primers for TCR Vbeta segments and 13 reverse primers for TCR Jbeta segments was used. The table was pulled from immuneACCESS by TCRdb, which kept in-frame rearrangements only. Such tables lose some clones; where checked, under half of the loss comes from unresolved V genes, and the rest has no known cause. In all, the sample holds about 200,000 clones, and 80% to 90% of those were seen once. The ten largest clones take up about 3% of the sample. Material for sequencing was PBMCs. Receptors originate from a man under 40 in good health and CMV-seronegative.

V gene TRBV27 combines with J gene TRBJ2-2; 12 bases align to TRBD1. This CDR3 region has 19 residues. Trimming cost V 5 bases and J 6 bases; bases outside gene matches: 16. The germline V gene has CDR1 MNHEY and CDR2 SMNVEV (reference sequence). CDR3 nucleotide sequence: TGTGCCAGCAGTCCCCGGGACAGGGGGCGGGTCGTAATCGCCGGGGAGCTGTTTTTT. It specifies CASSPRDRGRVVIAGELFF.

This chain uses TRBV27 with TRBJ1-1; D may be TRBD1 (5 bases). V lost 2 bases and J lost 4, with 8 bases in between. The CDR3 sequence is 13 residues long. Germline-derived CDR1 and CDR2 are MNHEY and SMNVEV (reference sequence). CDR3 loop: CASSLGASTEAFF. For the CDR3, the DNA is TGTGCCAGCAGTTTAGGGGCTTCCACTGAAGCTTTCTTT.

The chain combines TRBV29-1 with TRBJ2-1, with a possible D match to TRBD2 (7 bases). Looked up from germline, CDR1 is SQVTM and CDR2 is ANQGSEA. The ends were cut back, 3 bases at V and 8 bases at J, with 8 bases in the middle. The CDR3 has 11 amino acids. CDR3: CSVEGGHEQFF. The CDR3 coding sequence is TGCAGCGTTGAGGGGGGGCATGAGCAGTTCTTC.

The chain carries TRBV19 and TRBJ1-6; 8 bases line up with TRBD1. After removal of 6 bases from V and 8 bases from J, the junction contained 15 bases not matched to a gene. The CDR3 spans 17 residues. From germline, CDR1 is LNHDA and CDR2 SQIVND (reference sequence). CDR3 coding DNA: TGTGCCAGTAGCGCCTCGACAGGGGAGTGGGGGTATTCACCCCTCCACTTT. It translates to CASSASTGEWGYSPLHF.

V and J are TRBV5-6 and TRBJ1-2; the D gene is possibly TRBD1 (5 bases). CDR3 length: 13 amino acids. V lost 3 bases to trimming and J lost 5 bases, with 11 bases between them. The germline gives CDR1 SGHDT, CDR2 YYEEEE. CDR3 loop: CASSSRVFYGYTF. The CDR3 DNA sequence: TGTGCCAGCAGCTCCAGGGTGTTTTATGGCTACACCTTC. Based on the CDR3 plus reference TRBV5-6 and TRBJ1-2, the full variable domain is DAGVTQSPTHLIKTRGQQVTLRCSPKSGHDTVSWYQQALGQGPQFIFQYYEEEERQRGNFPDRFSGHQFPNYSSELNVNALLLGDSALYLCASSSRVFYGYTFGSGTRLTVV.

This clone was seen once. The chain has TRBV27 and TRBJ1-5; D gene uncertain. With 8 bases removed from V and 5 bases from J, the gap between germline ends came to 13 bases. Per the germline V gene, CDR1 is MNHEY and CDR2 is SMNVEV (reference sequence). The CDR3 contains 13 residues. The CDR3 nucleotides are TGTGCCAGCCGTGGGAGGCGGGATCAGCCCCAGCATTTT. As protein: CASRGRRDQPQHF.

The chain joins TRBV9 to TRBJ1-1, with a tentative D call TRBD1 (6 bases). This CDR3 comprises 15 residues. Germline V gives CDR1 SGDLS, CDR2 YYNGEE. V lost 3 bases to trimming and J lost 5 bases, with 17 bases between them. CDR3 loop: CASSGGGSLGTEAFF. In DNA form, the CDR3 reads TGTGCCAGCAGCGGGGGGGGCTCCCTAGGGACTGAAGCTTTCTTT.